The T cell receptor (beta chain) described here comes from a study of T cell clonality in common variable immunodeficiency. Replacement immunoglobulin had been given to every CVID subject for at least one year. Study conclusions and caveats: Common variable immunodeficiency TCR beta sequences reportedly had fewer deletions and N-nucleotide insertions.

The method was immunoSEQ multiplex PCR; TCRdb's version includes in-frame clones alone and lacks a portion of them. The specimen's table records around 15,000 clones. This CDR3 is 12 amino acids long. V was pared by 2 bases and J by 6 bases, with 6 bases between. In germline, CDR1 is SNHLY, CDR2 FYNNEI. A word on this clone: No antigen is known for it. The read terminates 3 residues before the CDR3 end, so the remaining end is supplied by the germline J gene.

The clonotype comes from a human donor with common variable immunodeficiency. The source material was peripheral blood mononuclear cells. The rearrangement links TRBV2 to TRBJ2-3; D gene unclear. The sequenced part of the CDR3 DNA is TGTGCCAGCAGTGAAACCGGGGATACG. It is translated as CASSETGDT. The full CDR3 reads CASSETGDTQYF.